This T cell receptor (beta chain) is from a study of cytomegalovirus exposure and HLA in healthy donors. Points from the study as a whole: One later analysis, an examination of the roughly 130 validation repertoires, found that first-cohort TCR clusters tended to co-occur in them.

As concerns this clone: Its specificity is unknown.

Repertoires were generated with immunoSEQ multiplex PCR, while TCRdb's copy carries only in-frame clones and drops some. The profile shows about 130,000 clones, around 90% of them singletons. CDR3 size: 19 residues. The source of this sequence is a young woman in good health and CMV-seronegative. What was sequenced was PBMCs. The genes are TRBV21-1 and TRBJ2-1; the table names TRBD1, a call not compared with the DNA. TRBV21-1 is tagged as a pseudogene. CDR3 sequence reads: CASSSKRTGDKHYYNEQFF. The CDR3 DNA follows: TGTGCCAGCAGCTCAAAACGGACCGGGGACAAACATTACTACAATGAGCAGTTCTTC.